These T cell receptor beta chains were read from a single sample in a study of cytomegalovirus exposure and HLA in healthy donors. TCRdb's table, derived via immunoSEQ multiplex PCR, lists solely in-frame clones and lacks some. The ten top clones account for more than 0.45%, within a sample of tens of thousands of clones. Specimen: PBMCs. The receptors derive from a man aged 50-59 years in good health and CMV-seronegative. The CDR3 runs from the conserved cysteine through the conserved F or W. A D gene is named only where the DNA matches it firmly.

TRBD1,TRBJ2-7,TRBV6-1,TGTGCCGCGCAGGATACAGGGGCGAGTTACGAGCAGTACTTC,CAAQDTGASYEQYF
TRBD1,TRBJ2-5,TRBV18,TGTGCCAGCTCACCGGAGGCGCAGGGGGCCGTTGAGACCCAGTACTTC,CASSPEAQGAVETQYF
-,TRBJ1-1,TRBV9,TGTGCCAGCAGCGTAGGGGACTCTCGTGACACTGAAGCTTTCTTT,CASSVGDSRDTEAFF
TRBD2,TRBJ2-2,TRBV5-6,TGTGCCAGCAGCTTAGGGACTAGTTTTCGGGAGCTGTTTTTT,CASSLGTSFRELFF
TRBD2,TRBJ2-7,TRBV7-2,TGTGCCAGCAGCTTAGGGGGGCCACTAGCGGGGGCCTACGAGCAGTACTTC,CASSLGGPLAGAYEQYF
TRBD1,TRBJ1-1,TRBV7-2,TGTGCCAGCAGCTGGACAGGGGGTAAGGCTTTCTTT,CASSWTGGKAFF
-,TRBJ1-1,TRBV5-6,TGTGCCAGCAGCCCCCCAACAGTGACAGGCCTCACTGAAGCTTTCTTT,CASSPPTVTGLTEAFF
-,TRBJ1-6,TRBV5-4,TGTGCCAGCAGCGCGGTAGGGGATTCACCCCTCCACTTT,CASSAVGDSPLHF
TRBD2,TRBJ2-1,TRBV4-3,TGCGCCAGCAGCCAGGACCGGACTAGCGGGGGGTTGGTTGAGCAGTTCTTC,CASSQDRTSGGLVEQFF
-,TRBJ2-2,TRBV7-3,TGTGCCAGCAGCGAACCGACAGGGAGGCCCGGGGAGCTGTTTTTT,CASSEPTGRPGELFF
-,TRBJ1-1,TRBV5-1,TGCGCCAGCGCCCGGGGGGGAGACGAAGCTTTCTTT,CASARGGDEAFF
TRBD1,TRBJ2-7,TRBV7-9,TGTGCCAGCAGCTTAAGACAGGGGGGCAGCGAGCAGTACTTC,CASSLRQGGSEQYF
-,TRBJ2-7,TRBV28,TGTGCCACCGAGAGGGGGTTATACGAGCAGTACTTC,CATERGLYEQYF
-,TRBJ2-7,TRBV10-3,TGTGCCATCAGTGAGAAATCACAGGGAACCTACGAGCAGTACTTC,CAISEKSQGTYEQYF
-,TRBJ1-4,TRBV18,TGTGCCAGCTCACCACCGTGGATGGGGGCCACTGAAAAACTGTTTTTT,CASSPPWMGATEKLFF
-,TRBJ1-5,TRBV19,TGTGCCAGTAGTACCTCGACGGGAGGCAATCAGCCCCAGCATTTT,CASSTSTGGNQPQHF
TRBD1,TRBJ1-5,TRBV27,TGTGCCAGCAGTCGGAAACCGGGACAGCTCAATCAGCCCCAGCATTTT,CASSRKPGQLNQPQHF
-,TRBJ1-2,TRBV29-1,TGCAGCGCTCTCTCTGGCTACACCTTC,CSALSGYTF
TRBD1,TRBJ1-2,TRBV9,TGTGCCAGCAGCATAGGACAGGGGGCGAAGAACTATGGCTACACCTTC,CASSIGQGAKNYGYTF
-,TRBJ2-7,TRBV29-1,TGCAGCGTTGAAGGCAAAGGGAGGACCCACTACGAGCAGTACTTC,CSVEGKGRTHYEQYF
-,TRBJ2-5,TRBV9,TGTGCCAGCAGCGTAGCTCCGGGAGAGACCCAGTACTTC,CASSVAPGETQYF
TRBD1,TRBJ2-1,TRBV18,TGTGCCAGCTCCAACAGGGGTGGCGACAATGAGCAGTTCTTC,CASSNRGGDNEQFF
-,TRBJ1-3,TRBV28,TGTGCCAGCAGTAAACTGGTTTCCGCGGGGGAGGGGACCATATATTTT,CASSKLVSAGEGTIYF
-,TRBJ2-7,TRBV5-6,TGTGCCAGCAGCCAGTACCCCTACGAGCAGTACTTC,CASSQYPYEQYF
TRBD2,TRBJ2-3,TRBV19,TGTGCCAGTACCAGGACTAGAGCCACAGATACGCAGTATTTT,CASTRTRATDTQYF
TRBD1,TRBJ2-5,TRBV9,TGTGCCAGCAGCGTAGGACAGGGCCAGACCCTCCAAGAGACCCAGTACTTC,CASSVGQGQTLQETQYF
-,TRBJ1-2,TRBV5-5,TGTGCCAGCAGCTTGGAGAGTTTCTATGGCTACACCTTC,CASSLESFYGYTF
-,TRBJ2-7,TRBV4-2,TGTGCCAGCAGCCAAGCGGGATACGAGCAGTACTTC,CASSQAGYEQYF
TRBD1,TRBJ1-5,TRBV6-6,TGTGCCAGCAACTCAGGGGGAAGCAATCAGCCCCAGCATTTT,CASNSGGSNQPQHF
-,TRBJ2-7,TRBV5-1,TGCGCCAGCAGCTTGGCCAAGTCCCGGTTCCCCTACGAGCAGTACTTC,CASSLAKSRFPYEQYF
-,TRBJ1-2,TRBV5-1,TGCGCCAGCAGTTACATCTCTACAGGGTGGGGCTACACCTTC,CASSYISTGWGYTF
-,TRBJ2-7,TRBV5-1,TGCGCCAGCAGCCAAGGGACATCCTCTTCCTCCTACGAGCAGTACTTC,CASSQGTSSSSYEQYF
-,TRBJ2-3,TRBV9,TGTGCCAGCAGCGTAGCTATAACAGATACGCAGTATTTT,CASSVAITDTQYF
-,TRBJ2-5,TRBV18,TGTGCCAGCTCAGGGGCAGCCAGGGGAGAGACCCAGTACTTC,CASSGAARGETQYF
-,TRBJ1-1,TRBV9,TGTGCCAGCAGCTCCCAGATAAACACTGAAGCTTTCTTT,CASSSQINTEAFF
TRBD1,TRBJ1-4,TRBV6-6,TGTGCCAGCAGACCAGCCGGGACAGGGTCTGAAAAACTGTTTTTT,CASRPAGTGSEKLFF
-,TRBJ2-2,TRBV19,TGTGCCAGTAGTACCACAGTGGGACACGGGGACGGGGAGCTGTTTTTT,CASSTTVGHGDGELFF
TRBD2,TRBJ2-1,TRBV10-2,TGCGCCAGCAGTGACTCACTAGCGGGGGGATCCTACAATGAGCAGTTCTTC,CASSDSLAGGSYNEQFF
-,TRBJ1-6,TRBV5-1,TGCGCCAGCAGCTTCGCCAGGGCTGGCTCACCCCTCCACTTT,CASSFARAGSPLHF
TRBD1,TRBJ1-1,TRBV4-2,TGTGCCAGCAGCCAAGGCGGGACAGGGGTCAACACTGAAGCTTTCTTT,CASSQGGTGVNTEAFF
TRBD1,TRBJ2-7,TRBV2,TGTGCCAGCAGTACAGGGGTTCCAGTCCCTGTCGAGCAGTACTTC,CASSTGVPVPVEQYF
TRBD1,TRBJ2-7,TRBV2,TGTGCCAGCAGTGAAGGCCCGGGACAGGGATCCGAGCAGTACTTC,CASSEGPGQGSEQYF
TRBD1,TRBJ2-7,TRBV5-1,TGCGCCAGCAAACCCGGGACAGGGACCTACGAGCAGTACTTC,CASKPGTGTYEQYF
TRBD2,TRBJ2-3,TRBV9,TGTGCCAGCAGCTCCCCAAGGACTAGCGGGGGGGCCTTTCTCCAGCGTTTT,CASSSPRTSGGAFLQRF
TRBD1,TRBJ2-3,TRBV28,TGTGCCAGCAGTTTGAAGGGGGCTGCAGATACGCAGTATTTT,CASSLKGAADTQYF
TRBD1,TRBJ2-1,TRBV29-1,TGCAGCGTTGATGTACCGGGCAGGGGGATTCAGAATGAGCAGTTCTTC,CSVDVPGRGIQNEQFF
-,TRBJ2-1,TRBV7-3,TGTGCCAGCAGCTTAAGGACAGCACACAATGAGCAGTTCTTC,CASSLRTAHNEQFF
TRBD1,TRBJ2-7,TRBV6-6,TGTGCCAGCAGTAGTACAGGGGCGAGCTCCTACGAGCAGTACTTC,CASSSTGASSYEQYF
-,TRBJ2-7,TRBV11-2,TGTGCCAGCAGCTTGTCGTTCTACGAGCAGTACTTC,CASSLSFYEQYF
-,TRBJ1-1,TRBV29-1,TGCAGCGTCACGACAGTCATGAACACTGAAGCTTTCTTT,CSVTTVMNTEAFF
TRBD1,TRBJ2-7,TRBV7-9,TGTGCCAGCATCCTATTCCCGGGACAGGGGGCTCCCTACGAGCAGTACTTC,CASILFPGQGAPYEQYF
TRBD2,TRBJ2-1,TRBV4-3,TGCGCCAGCAGCCAAGAACTTCGGCGCGGGGGGGCCTTCTATGAGCAGTTCTTC,CASSQELRRGGAFYEQFF
TRBD1,TRBJ1-1,TRBV5-1,TGCGCCAGCAGCTTGGCCGGGACAGGGGGCACTGAAGCTTTCTTT,CASSLAGTGGTEAFF
-,TRBJ1-2,TRBV5-1,TGCGCCAGCAGCTTGGACAGGGCTGACTATGGCTACACCTTC,CASSLDRADYGYTF
-,TRBJ1-1,TRBV28,TGTGCCAGCAGTTTACGCCGGTCTGAAGCTTTCTTT,CASSLRRSEAFF
TRBD1,TRBJ2-7,TRBV5-1,TGCGCCAGCAGCTTGGGACAGGGATCCAACGAGCAGTACTTC,CASSLGQGSNEQYF
-,TRBJ2-7,TRBV7-2,TGTGCCAGCAGCATAACTGAGGGGGCCTACGAGCAGTACTTC,CASSITEGAYEQYF